At least ten counts were recorded for the clone carrying this T cell receptor (beta chain). Its antigen remains unidentified. This specimen comes from a study of T-cell reconstitution after alpha-beta-depleted transplantation in children. Study-level findings and limits: About two months after transplant, alpha-beta T cells reportedly came from several hundred expanded graft clones. Elevated TCRbeta diversity at day 60 was traced, in some patients, to surviving recipient T cells and thymic progenitors. Counts and diversity of T cells one year after transplant came mostly from newly produced T cells.

Unique molecular identifiers were built into the TCRbeta library. TCRdb ran MiXCR on the PCR reads and lists one entry per CDR3 protein. The table lists approximately 150,000 distinct CDR3 sequences, around 9% of them singletons, with approximately 18% in the top ten. The CDR3 covers 11 residues. Trimming removed 4 bases at V and 7 bases at J, with 11 bases between. The germline V gene has CDR1 SQVTM and CDR2 ANQGSEA. The source was PBMCs, mostly from graft donor cells, collected 180 days after TCRalphabeta/CD19-depleted stem cell transplant. The chain recombines TRBV29-1 with TRBJ2-7, with no clear D. This sequence was found in a female patient between 2 and 15 years old who had a stem cell transplant for congenital amegakaryocytic thrombocytopenia, so the T cells may come from the graft donor. CDR3 loop: CSVGSGREQYF. In nucleotides, the CDR3 is TGCAGCGTTGGGTCTGGGCGTGAGCAGTACTTC.